These 17 T cell receptor beta chains were all obtained from the same sample, sequenced in a study of OX40 agonist ivuxolimab in advanced cancers. Library creation used the immunoSEQ multiplex PCR assay. Imported from immuneACCESS, the table was reduced by TCRdb to in-frame sequences with V and J called. These copies leave out some clones; in studies compared against another copy, an unresolved V gene accounts for under half, and the cause of the remainder is not known. Present in this sample are 45,000 to 65,000 clones, around 90% of which were seen just once. The ten largest clones represent around 10% of the sample. Specimen: CD4+ or CD8+ T cells sorted from blood, collected in a trial of the OX40 agonist ivuxolimab. The receptors stem from an adult with an advanced solid tumor such as melanoma, head and neck, liver or kidney cancer.

The chain couples TRBV7-9 to TRBJ1-1; maybe TRBD1 (5 bases). This CDR3 has 13 amino acids. V lost 8 bases and J 1 base, leaving 11 bases between the germline ends. Germline V CDR1 and CDR2: SEHNR, FQNEAQ (reference sequence). The CDR3 loop reads CASGLGRNTEAFF. DNA for the CDR3: TGTGCCAGCGGGCTGGGGCGGAACACTGAAGCTTTCTTT.

The rearrangement links TRBV5-1 to TRBJ1-1, with TRBD1 matching over 11 bases. V dropped 3 bases and J dropped 7; count of bases not matched to a gene: 5. This CDR3 spans 14 amino acids. From germline, CDR1 is SGHRS and CDR2 YFSETQ. The CDR3 DNA reads TGCGCCAGCAGCTCCCCGGGACAGGGGGTTGAAGCTTTCTTT. It specifies CASSSPGQGVEAFF. Looking up the rest from reference TRBV5-1 and TRBJ1-1 gives the full variable domain: KAGVTQTPRYLIKTRGQQVTLSCSPISGHRSVSWYQQTPGQGLQFLFEYFSETQRNKGNFPGRFSGRQFSNSRSEMNVSTLELGDSALYLCASSSPGQGVEAFFGQGTRLTVV.

V is TRBV9 and J is TRBJ2-5; D is unclear. This CDR3 has 15 residues. V was shortened by 3 bases and J by 2 bases, with 14 bases between the two germline ends. CDR1 and CDR2 (germline): SGDLS, YYNGEE. The CDR3 region has the DNA TGTGCCAGCAGCGCCCTGAATAGCCAGCAAGAGACCCAGTACTTC. Protein: CASSALNSQQETQYF.

V gene TRBV28 combines with J gene TRBJ2-2; tentatively, D is TRBD1 (6 bases). CDR1 is MDHEN, CDR2 SYDVKM, per germline. Deletions cut 6 bases from V and 5 bases from J, with 16 bases between. CDR3 size: 15 residues. Here the CDR3 reads CASSIGDTETGELFF. CDR3 DNA sequence: TGTGCCAGCAGCATCGGGGACACTGAGACCGGGGAGCTGTTTTTT. Combining the CDR3 with reference TRBV28 and TRBJ2-2 gives the whole variable domain DVKVTQSSRYLVKRTGEKVFLECVQDMDHENMFWYRQDPGLGLRLIYFSYDVKMKEKGDIPEGYSVSREKKERFSLILESASTNQTSMYLCASSIGDTETGELFFGEGSRLTVL.

This chain links TRBV5-1 with TRBJ1-6; 9 bases agree with TRBD1. This CDR3 is 15 amino acids long. Germline assignment: CDR1 SGHRS and CDR2 YFSETQ. J gave up 8 bases and V 3 bases, and 6 bases lay outside the gene matches. The CDR3 sequence is CASSSGQGVDSPLHF. The CDR3 DNA is TGCGCCAGCAGCTCGGGACAGGGCGTTGATTCACCCCTCCACTTT.

The chain has TRBV4-3 and TRBJ1-1, with a tentative D call TRBD1 (5 bases). The germline CDR1 and CDR2 sequences are LGHNA and YSLEER. This CDR3 has 15 residues. V was cut by 0 bases and J by 1 base, with 9 bases left in between. In DNA form, the CDR3 reads TGCGCCAGCAGCCAAGATTCTGGGGCGAACACTGAAGCTTTCTTT. This codes for CASSQDSGANTEAFF.

V is TRBV7-6 and J is TRBJ2-7, with D perhaps matching TRBD2 (6 bases). In germline, CDR1 is SGHVS, CDR2 FNYEAQ. Trimming took 2 bases from V and 6 from J, leaving 11 bases between them. This CDR3 comprises 13 residues. CDR3 in amino acids: CASSLLGGTEQYV. The CDR3 DNA sequence: TGTGCCAGCAGCTTACTCGGGGGTACCGAGCAGTACGTC.

The genes are TRBV5-6 and TRBJ2-1; D uncertain. The CDR3 loop spans 17 amino acids. Trimming cost V 0 bases and J 2 bases, with 15 bases left between them. CDR1 and CDR2 from the germline V gene are SGHDT and YYEEEE. In DNA form, the CDR3 reads TGTGCCAGCAGCTTGGGGCTCGCTACGATCCCCTACAATGAGCAGTTCTTC. Its protein product is CASSLGLATIPYNEQFF.

V usage is TRBV7-2 and J usage is TRBJ2-1; D might be TRBD2 (6 bases). Trimming pared 4 bases from V and 3 bases from J, leaving 13 bases between. Germline V gene data show CDR1 as SGHTA and CDR2 as FQGNSA. The CDR3 spans 15 residues. The chain's CDR3 is CASSSVSGDYNEQFF. The CDR3 nucleotides read TGTGCCAGCAGCTCCGTATCGGGAGACTACAATGAGCAGTTCTTC.

This clone appeared a single time. This rearrangement joins TRBV20-1 to TRBJ1-2; D is undetermined. V lost 3 bases and J 6 bases, leaving 8 bases between the germline ends. The CDR3 has 11 residues. Germline V gives CDR1 DFQATT, CDR2 SNEGSKA (reference sequence). The chain's CDR3 is CSASGIHGYTF. The CDR3 DNA reads TGCAGTGCTAGCGGCATTCATGGCTACACCTTC.

The chain uses TRBV4-1 and TRBJ1-4; a possible D gene is TRBD1 (6 bases). Germline CDR1 reads MGHRA; CDR2 reads YSYEKL. The V end was cut by 1 base, the J end by 5 bases, with 14 bases between. The CDR3 length is 16 residues. CDR3 bases: TGCGCCAGCAGCCAAGGTCTGGTCACAGGGAATGAAAAACTGTTTTTT. It specifies CASSQGLVTGNEKLFF.

The chain has TRBV27 and TRBJ2-3; TRBD2 aligns across 10 bases. The CDR3 consists of 15 residues. Germline V lookup: CDR1 MNHEY, CDR2 SMNVEV (reference sequence). Germline trimming cut 3 bases from V and 4 bases from J; bases unmatched to any gene: 4. The chain's CDR3 is CASSLVAGGSDTQYF. CDR3 DNA: TGTGCCAGCAGTTTGGTAGCGGGAGGATCAGATACGCAGTATTTT.

This chain connects TRBV30 to TRBJ1-1; no clear D gene. This CDR3 is built from 13 residues. With 0 bases removed from V and 7 bases from J, the gap between germline ends came to 12 bases. CDR1 is GTSNPN and CDR2 is SVGIG in the germline V gene (reference sequence). This CDR3 is CAWSVGVGIEAFF. The CDR3 DNA is TGTGCCTGGAGTGTAGGAGTAGGAATTGAAGCTTTCTTT.

The chain employs TRBV19 and TRBJ2-2; D remains ambiguous. This CDR3 contains 14 residues. V lost 7 bases and J 0 bases, leaving 9 bases between the germline ends. CDR1 LNHDA and CDR2 SQIVND come from the germline V gene (reference sequence). The chain's CDR3 is CASMGKANTGELFF. The DNA for the CDR3 is TGTGCCAGTATGGGCAAGGCGAACACCGGGGAGCTGTTTTTT. The full variable domain, rest sourced from reference TRBV19 and TRBJ2-2, is DGGITQSPKYLFRKEGQNVTLSCEQNLNHDAMYWYRQDPGQGLRLIYYSQIVNDFQKGDIAEGYSVSREKKESFPLTVTSAQKNPTAFYLCASMGKANTGELFFGEGSRLTVL.

The V and J genes are TRBV27 and TRBJ2-2; weak D call: TRBD2 (5 bases). This CDR3 is 14 amino acids long. Germline V gives CDR1 MNHEY, CDR2 SMNVEV (reference sequence). V was shortened by 3 bases and J by 7 bases, with 12 bases between the two germline ends. The CDR3 bases are TGTGCCAGCAGTTTGAGGAGGATGAACGGGGAGCTGTTTTTT. It codes for CASSLRRMNGELFF.

The chain combines TRBV4-1 with TRBJ2-7; the D is unclear. CDR3 length equals 15 residues. Germline V CDR1 and CDR2: MGHRA, YSYEKL. Trimming took off 0 bases at V and 4 bases at J, with 13 bases between the two ends. The CDR3 nucleotides are TGCGCCAGCAGCCAAGAATTTACGTCAGGATACGAGCAGTACTTC. This codes for CASSQEFTSGYEQYF.

The chain employs TRBV9 and TRBJ1-1; D may be TRBD1 (5 bases). V was shortened by 3 bases and J by 0 bases, with 6 bases between the two germline ends. Germline CDR1 is SGDLS and CDR2 is YYNGEE. This CDR3 contains 13 residues. The CDR3 DNA follows: TGTGCCAGCAGCGCAGGGTTGAACACTGAAGCTTTCTTT. This translates into CASSAGLNTEAFF.